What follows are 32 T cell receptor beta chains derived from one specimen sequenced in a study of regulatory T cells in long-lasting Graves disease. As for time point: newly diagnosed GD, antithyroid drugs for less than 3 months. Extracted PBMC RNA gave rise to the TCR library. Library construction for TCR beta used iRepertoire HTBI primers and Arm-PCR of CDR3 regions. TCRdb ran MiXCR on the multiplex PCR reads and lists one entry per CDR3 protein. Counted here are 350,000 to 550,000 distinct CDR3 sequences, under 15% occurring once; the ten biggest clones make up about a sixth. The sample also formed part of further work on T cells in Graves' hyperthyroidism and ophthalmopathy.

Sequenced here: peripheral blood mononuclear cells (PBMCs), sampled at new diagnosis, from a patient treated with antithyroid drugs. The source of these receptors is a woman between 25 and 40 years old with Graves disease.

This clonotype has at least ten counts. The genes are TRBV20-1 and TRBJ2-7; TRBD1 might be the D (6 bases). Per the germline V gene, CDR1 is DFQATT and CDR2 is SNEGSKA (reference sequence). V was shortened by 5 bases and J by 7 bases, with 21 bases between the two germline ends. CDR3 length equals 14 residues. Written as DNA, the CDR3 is TGCAGTGCTGGACATGGACAGAGGCTGGGGGAGCAGTACTTC. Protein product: CSAGHGQRLGEQYF.

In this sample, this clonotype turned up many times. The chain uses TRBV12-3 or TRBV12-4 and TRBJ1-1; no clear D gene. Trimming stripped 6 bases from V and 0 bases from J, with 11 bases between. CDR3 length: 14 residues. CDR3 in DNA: TGTGCCAGCAGCATAAACTTGATGAACACTGAAGCTTTCTTT. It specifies CASSINLMNTEAFF.

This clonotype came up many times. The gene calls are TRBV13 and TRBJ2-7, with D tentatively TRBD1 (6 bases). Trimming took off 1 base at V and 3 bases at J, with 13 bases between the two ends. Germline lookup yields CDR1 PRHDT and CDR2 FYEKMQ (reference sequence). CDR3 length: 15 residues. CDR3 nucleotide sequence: TGTGCCAGCAGCTTAGAGACAGGAGCCTACTACGAGCAGTACTTC. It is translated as CASSLETGAYYEQYF.

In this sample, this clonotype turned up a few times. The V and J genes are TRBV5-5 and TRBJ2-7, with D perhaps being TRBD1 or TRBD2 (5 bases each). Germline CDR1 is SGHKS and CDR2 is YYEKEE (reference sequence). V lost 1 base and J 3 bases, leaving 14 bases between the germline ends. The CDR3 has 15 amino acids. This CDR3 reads CASSLLGTADYEQYF. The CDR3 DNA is TGTGCCAGCAGCTTGTTAGGGACGGCCGACTACGAGCAGTACTTC.

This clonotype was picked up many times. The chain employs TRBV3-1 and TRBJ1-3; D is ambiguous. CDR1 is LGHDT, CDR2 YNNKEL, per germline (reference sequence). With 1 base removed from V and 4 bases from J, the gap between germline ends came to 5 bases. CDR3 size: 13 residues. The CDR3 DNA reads TGTGCCAGCAGCCAAGTTGGGGGAAACACCATATATTTT. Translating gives CASSQVGGNTIYF.

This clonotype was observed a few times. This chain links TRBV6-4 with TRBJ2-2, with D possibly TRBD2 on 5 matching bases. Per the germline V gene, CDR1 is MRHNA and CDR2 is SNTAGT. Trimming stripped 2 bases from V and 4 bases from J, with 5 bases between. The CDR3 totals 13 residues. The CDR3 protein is CASSDTSTGELFF. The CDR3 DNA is TGTGCCAGCAGTGACACTAGCACCGGGGAGCTGTTTTTT.

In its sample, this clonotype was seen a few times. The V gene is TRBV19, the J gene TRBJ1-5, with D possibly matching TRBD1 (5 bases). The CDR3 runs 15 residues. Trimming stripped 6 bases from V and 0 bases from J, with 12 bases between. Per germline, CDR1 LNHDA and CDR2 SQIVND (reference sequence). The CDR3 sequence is CASRRDGSSNQPQHF. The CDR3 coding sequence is TGTGCCAGTAGACGGGACGGTAGTAGCAATCAGCCCCAGCATTTT.

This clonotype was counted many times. CDR3 coding DNA: TGTGCCAGCAGTTTAGGGCAGGGCCATACCTACGAGCAGTACTTC. This sequence encodes CASSLGQGHTYEQYF. The chain couples TRBV12-3 or TRBV12-4 to TRBJ2-7; TRBD1 might be the D (5 bases). This CDR3 has 15 residues. Deletions cut 1 base from V and 2 bases from J, with 12 bases between.

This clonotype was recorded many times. The CDR3 DNA reads as TGTGCCAGCAGCTCGCACCCCCAATTCCGGCCACCCCTCTACAATGAGCAGTTCTTC. Protein sequence: CASSSHPQFRPPLYNEQFF. V is TRBV11-1 and J is TRBJ2-1; D gene unclear. The CDR3 loop spans 19 amino acids. Germline V lookup: CDR1 SGHAT, CDR2 FQDESV (reference sequence). The germline V and J ends were trimmed by 4 bases and 3 bases, with 25 bases remaining between them.

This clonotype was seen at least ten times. In DNA, the CDR3 is TGTGCCAGCGAGGGGGTGGGCACTGAAGCTTTCTTT. It encodes CASEGVGTEAFF. This chain uses TRBV6-1 with TRBJ1-1; perhaps TRBD1 as D (6 bases). The CDR3 sequence is 12 residues long. The V gene lost 8 bases and the J gene lost 4 bases, with 11 bases spanning the gap. Germline V gene data show CDR1 as MNHNS and CDR2 as SASEGT.

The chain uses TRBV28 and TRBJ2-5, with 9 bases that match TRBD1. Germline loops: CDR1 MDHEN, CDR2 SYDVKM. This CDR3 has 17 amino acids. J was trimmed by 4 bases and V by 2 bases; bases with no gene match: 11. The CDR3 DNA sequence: TGTGCCAGCAGTTTAAGCGCCTGGACAGGGGCCAGAGAGACCCAGTACTTC. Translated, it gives CASSLSAWTGARETQYF.

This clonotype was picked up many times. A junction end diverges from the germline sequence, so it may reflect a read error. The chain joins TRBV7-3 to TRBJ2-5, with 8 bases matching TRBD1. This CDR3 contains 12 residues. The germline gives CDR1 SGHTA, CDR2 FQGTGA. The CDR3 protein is CASSLDRGVPNF. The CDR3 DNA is TGTGCCAGCAGCTTAGACAGGGGCGTCCCAAACTTC.

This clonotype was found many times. CDR3 protein: CATSDWAGTDYQETQYF. In DNA form, the CDR3 reads TGTGCCACCAGTGATTGGGCCGGGACAGACTACCAAGAGACCCAGTACTTC. The chain uses TRBV24-1 and TRBJ2-5; TRBD1 matches at 7 bases. V shed 2 bases and J 0 bases; nucleotides not matched to a gene: 8. Germline lookup yields CDR1 KGHDR and CDR2 SFDVKD. CDR3 size: 17 residues.

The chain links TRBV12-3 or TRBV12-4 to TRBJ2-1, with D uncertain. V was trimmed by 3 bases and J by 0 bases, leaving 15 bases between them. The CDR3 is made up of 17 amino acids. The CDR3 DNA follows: TGTGCCAGCAGTTTTTCTTCTCCCCTACACTCCTACAATGAGCAGTTCTTC. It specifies CASSFSSPLHSYNEQFF.

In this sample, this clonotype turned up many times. The CDR3 DNA reads as TGCAGCGTTCGCTGGGGAGGAAACATTCAGTACTTC. Encoded protein: CSVRWGGNIQYF. The rearrangement joins TRBV29-1 to TRBJ2-4, with a tentative D call TRBD2 (6 bases). The ends were cut back, 5 bases at V and 6 bases at J, with 11 bases in the middle. Germline CDR1 is SQVTM and CDR2 is ANQGSEA. The CDR3 extends over 12 amino acids.

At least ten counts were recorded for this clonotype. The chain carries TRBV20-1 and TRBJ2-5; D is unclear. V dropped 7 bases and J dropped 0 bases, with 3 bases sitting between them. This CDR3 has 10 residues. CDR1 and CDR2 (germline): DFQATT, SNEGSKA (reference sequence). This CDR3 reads CSGNQETQYF. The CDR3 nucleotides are TGCAGTGGTAACCAAGAGACCCAGTACTTC.

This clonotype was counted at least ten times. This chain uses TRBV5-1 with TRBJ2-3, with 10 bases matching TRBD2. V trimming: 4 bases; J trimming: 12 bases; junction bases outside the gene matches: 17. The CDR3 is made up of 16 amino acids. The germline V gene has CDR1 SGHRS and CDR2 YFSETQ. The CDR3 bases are TGCGCCAGCAGCCGCCTCTCTAGCGGGAGTATGTATTTTCAGTATTTT. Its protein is CASSRLSSGSMYFQYF. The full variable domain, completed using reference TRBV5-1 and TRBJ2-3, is KAGVTQTPRYLIKTRGQQVTLSCSPISGHRSVSWYQQTPGQGLQFLFEYFSETQRNKGNFPGRFSGRQFSNSRSEMNVSTLELGDSALYLCASSRLSSGSMYFQYFGPGTRLTVL.

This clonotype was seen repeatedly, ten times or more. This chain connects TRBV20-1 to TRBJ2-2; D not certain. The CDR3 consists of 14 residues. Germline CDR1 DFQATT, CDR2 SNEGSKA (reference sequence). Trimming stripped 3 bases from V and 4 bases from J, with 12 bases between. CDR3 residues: CSASPPFGTGELFF. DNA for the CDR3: TGCAGTGCTAGCCCCCCGTTCGGCACCGGGGAGCTGTTTTTT.

The CDR3: CAISEGATNEKLFF. The DNA of the CDR3 is TGTGCCATCAGTGAGGGAGCAACTAATGAAAAACTGTTTTTT. The chain couples TRBV10-3 to TRBJ1-4; no definite D call. The CDR3 loop spans 14 amino acids. In germline, CDR1 is ENHRY, CDR2 SYGVKD. Trimming pared 2 bases from V and 0 bases from J, leaving 4 bases between.

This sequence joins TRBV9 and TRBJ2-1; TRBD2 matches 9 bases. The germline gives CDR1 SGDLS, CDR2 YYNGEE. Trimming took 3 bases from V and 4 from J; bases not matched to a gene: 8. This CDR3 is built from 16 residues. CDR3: CASSATSGSVYNEQFF. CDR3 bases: TGTGCCAGCAGCGCGACTAGCGGTAGTGTTTACAATGAGCAGTTCTTC.

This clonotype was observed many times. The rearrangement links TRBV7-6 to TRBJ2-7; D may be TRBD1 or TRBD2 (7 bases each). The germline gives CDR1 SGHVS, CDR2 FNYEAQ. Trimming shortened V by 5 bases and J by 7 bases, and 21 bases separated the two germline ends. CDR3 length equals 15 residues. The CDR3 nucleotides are TGTGCCAGCAGCCCTATGACAGGGAGGGTGGGTGAGCAGTACTTC. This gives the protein CASSPMTGRVGEQYF.

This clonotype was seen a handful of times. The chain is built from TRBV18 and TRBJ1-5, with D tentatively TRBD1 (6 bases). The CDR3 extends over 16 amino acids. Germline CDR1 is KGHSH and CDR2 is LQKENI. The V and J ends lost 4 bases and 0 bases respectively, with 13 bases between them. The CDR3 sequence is CASSLTHRDSNQPQHF. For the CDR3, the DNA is TGTGCCAGCTCACTCACGCACAGGGATAGCAATCAGCCCCAGCATTTT.

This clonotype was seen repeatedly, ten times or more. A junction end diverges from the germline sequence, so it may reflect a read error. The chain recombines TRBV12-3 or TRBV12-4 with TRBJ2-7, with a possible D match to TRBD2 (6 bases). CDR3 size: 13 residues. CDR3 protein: CASSLARDYEQYF. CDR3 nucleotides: TGTGCCAGCAGCTTAGCGCGGGACTACGAGCAGTACTTC.

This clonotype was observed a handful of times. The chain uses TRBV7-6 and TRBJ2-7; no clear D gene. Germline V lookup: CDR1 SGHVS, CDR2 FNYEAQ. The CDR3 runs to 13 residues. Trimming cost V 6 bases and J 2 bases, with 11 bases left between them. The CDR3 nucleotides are TGTGCCAGCAGTCCCCCGTTCGCCTACGAGCAGTACTTC. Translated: CASSPPFAYEQYF.

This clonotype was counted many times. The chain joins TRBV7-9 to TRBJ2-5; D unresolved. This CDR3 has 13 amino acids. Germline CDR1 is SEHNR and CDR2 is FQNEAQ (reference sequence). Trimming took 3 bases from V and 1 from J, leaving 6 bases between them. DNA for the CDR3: TGTGCCAGCAGCTTTCTAGGCCAAGAGACCCAGTACTTC. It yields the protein CASSFLGQETQYF.

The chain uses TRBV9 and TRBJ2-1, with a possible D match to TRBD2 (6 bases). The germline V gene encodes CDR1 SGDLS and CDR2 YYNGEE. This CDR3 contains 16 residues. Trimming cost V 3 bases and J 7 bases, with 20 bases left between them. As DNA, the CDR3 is TGTGCCAGCAGCGGATCCCCGGGAGCGCCGGGGAATGAGCAGTTCTTC. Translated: CASSGSPGAPGNEQFF.

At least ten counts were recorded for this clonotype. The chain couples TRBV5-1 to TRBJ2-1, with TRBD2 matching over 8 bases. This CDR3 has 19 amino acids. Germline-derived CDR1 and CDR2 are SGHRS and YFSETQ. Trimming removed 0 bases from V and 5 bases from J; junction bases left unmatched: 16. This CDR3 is CASSLGSGTRGAHNNEQFF. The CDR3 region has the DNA TGCGCCAGCAGCTTGGGATCGGGGACTAGAGGGGCCCACAACAATGAGCAGTTCTTC.

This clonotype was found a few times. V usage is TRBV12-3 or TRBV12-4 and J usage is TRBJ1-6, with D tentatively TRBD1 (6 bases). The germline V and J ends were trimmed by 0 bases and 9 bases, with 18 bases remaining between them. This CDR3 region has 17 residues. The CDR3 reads CASSLARWGARTSPLHF. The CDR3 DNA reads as TGTGCCAGCAGTTTAGCGAGGTGGGGGGCGCGCACTTCACCCCTCCACTTT.

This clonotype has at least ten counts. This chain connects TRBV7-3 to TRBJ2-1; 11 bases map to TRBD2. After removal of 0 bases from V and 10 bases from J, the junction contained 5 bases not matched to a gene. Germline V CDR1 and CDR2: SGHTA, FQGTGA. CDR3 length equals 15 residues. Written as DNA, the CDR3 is TGTGCCAGCAGCTTAACTAGCGGGAGGGCTCGGGAGCAGTTCTTC. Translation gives CASSLTSGRAREQFF. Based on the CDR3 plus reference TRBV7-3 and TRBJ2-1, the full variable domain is GAGVSQTPSNKVTEKGKYVELRCDPISGHTALYWYRQSLGQGPEFLIYFQGTGAADDSGLPNDRFFAVRPEGSVSTLKIQRTERGDSAVYLCASSLTSGRAREQFFGPGTRLTVL.

CDR3 DNA: TGTGCCAGCAGCTCGACCCGACCCTCCTATGGCTACACCTTC. The encoded protein is CASSSTRPSYGYTF. The rearrangement links TRBV9 to TRBJ1-2; D remains unclear. Germline loops: CDR1 SGDLS, CDR2 YYNGEE. This CDR3 region has 14 residues. V was trimmed by 4 bases and J by 4 bases, leaving 14 bases between them.

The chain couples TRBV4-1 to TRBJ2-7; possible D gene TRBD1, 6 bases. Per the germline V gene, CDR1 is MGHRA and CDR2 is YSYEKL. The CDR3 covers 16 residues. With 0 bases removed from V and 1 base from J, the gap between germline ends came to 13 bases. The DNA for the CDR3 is TGCGCCAGCAGCCAAGAAGGCAGGGGCCCTTCCTACGAGCAGTACTTC. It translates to CASSQEGRGPSYEQYF.

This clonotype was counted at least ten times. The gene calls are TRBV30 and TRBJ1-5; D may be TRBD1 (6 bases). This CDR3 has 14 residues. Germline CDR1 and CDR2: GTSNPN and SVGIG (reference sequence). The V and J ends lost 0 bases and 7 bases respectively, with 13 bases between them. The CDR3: CAWSVSGGGQPQHF. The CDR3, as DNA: TGTGCCTGGAGTGTCTCGGGGGGCGGGCAGCCCCAGCATTTT.